Detailed here is one T cell receptor beta chain. The antigen this receptor binds is unknown. Base quality data are lacking; no much larger clone is found one base away. The data originate from a study of CD8 T cells in Susac syndrome (dated by TCRdb to 2018 to 2020). Broadly, across the study: Among the Susac syndrome patients who were sequenced, clinically active disease was present in more than 5 and clinical remission was observed in fewer than 10. At the time of blood withdrawal, Susac syndrome patients were either therapy-naive, taking corticosteroids (with some also receiving IVIg), or on IVIg alone. Whether CD8+ T cell activation and differentiation in Susac syndrome was antigen driven was tested using repertoire sequencing. CD8+ T cell repertoire clonality was compared between about a dozen healthy donors, approximately 14 Susac syndrome patients and 15 or so multiple sclerosis patients.

RNA was extracted using the RNeasy kit, and roughly 0.45 to 1 microgram was reverse transcribed with random hexamers. The immunoSEQ multiplex PCR assay, covering 54 Vbeta and 13 Jbeta segments, was used to amplify TCR beta CDR3 regions. Bias from PCR amplification was corrected by using a synthetic template baseline for primer optimization and for computational correction. Per the authors' processing: Reads were annotated to V, D and J genes per IMGT and analyzed with immunoSEQ Analyzer, keeping only productive sequences. Clonality was computed as one minus Shannon entropy normalized by log2 of the number of productive unique sequences. For each patient and control, public and private clones were evaluated among the 100 most prevalent clones. Susac-specific clones were defined as absent from healthy and MS cohorts, around 1,000 published viral clones and other ImmuneACCESS disease sequences. TCRdb reworked the public reads: Q25 trimming with fastp, MiXCR clone assembly, productive beta chains retained. Rows with one shared CDR3 protein collapse into an entry with the most common genes and DNA. Here the V and J calls rest on TCRdb's processing, not on the authors' analysis. The sample records some 140,000 distinct CDR3 sequences, 85% to 95% of which are singletons. Approximately 0.17% of the sample is taken by the ten largest.

Peripheral blood CD8+ and CD4+ T cells from healthy donors, Susac syndrome patients and multiple sclerosis patients were profiled using high-throughput TCR beta sequencing. The Susac syndrome patients fulfilled recently defined diagnostic criteria for definite or probable disease. Bulk CD8+ and CD4+ T cells were purified magnetically by negative isolation, whereas CD8+ TEMRA cells were enriched by FACS. Blood was drawn into EDTA tubes, processed within 24 hours, and PBMCs were isolated by density gradient centrifugation. PBMCs intended for TCR sequencing were cryopreserved in liquid nitrogen and thawed later in a water bath at 37 degrees C. Purity of sorted or isolated CD4+, CD8+ and CD8+ TEMRA cells was at least 90%. Points the paper makes about the study in general: The number of individuals in the TCR sequencing and HLA analysis was recognized as being relatively small. Under 20 and five Susac-specific public clones were found in the total CD8+ and CD8+ TEMRA repertoires, respectively. CD8+ repertoires in Susac syndrome showed clonal expansion, which was highest in CD8+ TEMRA cells and was greater in clinically active patients than in remitting patients.

This receptor was obtained from a human donor with Susac syndrome. Sequenced input: CD8+ T cells from PBMCs.

The CDR3 sequence is CASSTPGTDSYNEQFF. The DNA sequence is as follows: TGCGCCAGCAGCACCCCCGGGACAGATTCCTACAATGAGCAGTTCTTC. The sequence links TRBV4-1 to TRBJ2-1, with TRBD1 identical over 7 junction bases. From its cysteine to its phenylalanine, the CDR3 spans 16 amino acids. Only the CDR3 DNA is retained, 48 bases long and in frame from the first base. CDR1 and CDR2, per the germline V gene, are MGHRA and YSYEKL. The V end gives up 5 bases and the J end 1 base, leaving 8 bases in the junction not matched to a gene.